One and the same sample provided the 3 T cell receptor beta chains below, sequenced in a study of graft-versus-host responses after intestinal transplantation. Sequencing used immunoSEQ multiplex PCR; TCRdb keeps in-frame clones, though not all of them. The sample has 9,500 to 15,000 clones, about 93% seen once. The sequences come from PBMCs, collected roughly 110 days after intestinal transplant. The origin of the receptors is a human patient who received an intestinal transplant, so some T cells may come from the graft donor.

CDR3 residues: CASSPTAHEAFF. CDR3 nucleotides: TGTGCCAGCAGCCCGACAGCTCATGAAGCTTTCTTT. The V call is TRBV7-9, the J call TRBJ1-1; a weak D match, TRBD1 (5 bases). V lost 5 bases and J 7 bases, leaving 11 bases between the germline ends. The CDR3 runs 12 residues. The germline CDR1 and CDR2 sequences are SEHNR and FQNEAQ (reference sequence).

In this sample, this clone is large. The sample carries other DNA sequences with the same CDR3. The V and J genes are TRBV6-6 and TRBJ2-7, with 8 nucleotides matching TRBD1. Looked up from germline, CDR1 is MNHNY and CDR2 is SVGAGI (reference sequence). The CDR3 spans 12 residues. J gave up 5 bases and V 6 bases, and 3 bases lay outside the gene matches. As DNA, the CDR3 is TGTGCCAGCAGACTGACAGGGGACGAGCAGTACTTC. Amino acids: CASRLTGDEQYF.

The rearrangement joins TRBV7-3 to TRBJ2-5; 10 bases are shared with TRBD1. V was pared by 5 bases and J by 4 bases, with 1 base of the junction left unmatched. CDR3 length: 13 amino acids. Germline V gene data show CDR1 as SGHTA and CDR2 as FQGTGA. CDR3 protein: CASSRQGAETQYF. CDR3 nucleotide sequence: TGTGCCAGCAGCCGACAGGGGGCAGAGACCCAGTACTTC.